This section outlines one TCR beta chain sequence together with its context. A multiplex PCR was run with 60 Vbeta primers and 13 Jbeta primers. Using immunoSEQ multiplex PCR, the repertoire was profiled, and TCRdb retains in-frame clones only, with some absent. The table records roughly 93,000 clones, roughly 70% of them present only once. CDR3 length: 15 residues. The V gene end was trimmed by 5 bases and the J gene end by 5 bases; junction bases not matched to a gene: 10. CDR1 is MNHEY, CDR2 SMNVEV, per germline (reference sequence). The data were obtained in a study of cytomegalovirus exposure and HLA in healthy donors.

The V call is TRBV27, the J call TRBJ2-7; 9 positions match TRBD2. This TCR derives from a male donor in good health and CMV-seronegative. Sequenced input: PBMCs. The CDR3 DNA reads TGTGCCAGCAGTCCAATAGCGGGAGTAAGGAACGAGCAGTACTTC. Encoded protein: CASSPIAGVRNEQYF.